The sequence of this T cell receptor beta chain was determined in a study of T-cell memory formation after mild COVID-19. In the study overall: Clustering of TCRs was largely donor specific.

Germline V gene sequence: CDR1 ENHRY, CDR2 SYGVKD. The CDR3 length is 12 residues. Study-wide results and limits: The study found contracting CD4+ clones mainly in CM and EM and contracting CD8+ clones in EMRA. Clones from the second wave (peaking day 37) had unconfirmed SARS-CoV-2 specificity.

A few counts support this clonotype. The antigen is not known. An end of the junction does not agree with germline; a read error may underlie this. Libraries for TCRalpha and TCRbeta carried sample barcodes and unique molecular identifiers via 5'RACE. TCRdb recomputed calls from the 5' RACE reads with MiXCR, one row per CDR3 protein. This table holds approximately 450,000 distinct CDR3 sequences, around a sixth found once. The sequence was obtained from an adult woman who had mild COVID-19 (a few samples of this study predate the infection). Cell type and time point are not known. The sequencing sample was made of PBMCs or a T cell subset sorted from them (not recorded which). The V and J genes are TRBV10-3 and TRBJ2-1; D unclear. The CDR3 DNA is TGTGCCATTAGTGAGTCGGGTTTCGGGCAGTTCTTC. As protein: CAISESGFGQFF.